The 15 T cell receptor beta chains given below trace back to one sample, sequenced in a study of Tregs in tolerant kidney transplant recipients. TCRdb keeps only in-frame clones here, not all; method: immunoSEQ multiplex PCR. Among 90,000 to 120,000 clones listed, about 90% were seen once. The material sequenced was CD4+ T cells from blood, taken before the transplant. Receptor source: a human donor who received a combined kidney and bone marrow transplant.

This clone was counted a single time. The genes are TRBV19 and TRBJ2-7; 9 bases fit TRBD1. The CDR3 has 15 amino acids. Trimming cost V 5 bases and J 3 bases; bases outside gene matches: 8. From germline, CDR1 is LNHDA and CDR2 SQIVND (reference sequence). The CDR3 sequence: CASSYSAGQGYEQYF. CDR3 DNA sequence: TGTGCCAGTAGTTACTCCGCGGGACAGGGCTACGAGCAGTACTTC.

The rearrangement links TRBV6-5 to TRBJ1-3; D call uncertain. Germline V lookup: CDR1 MNHEY, CDR2 SVGAGI. This CDR3 is built from 15 residues. V shed 0 bases and J shed 4 bases, with 10 bases lying between them. CDR3 sequence reads: CASSYSSGFGNTIYF. The CDR3 DNA follows: TGTGCCAGCAGTTACTCTAGCGGGTTCGGAAACACCATATATTTT.

The rearrangement links TRBV5-6 to TRBJ2-1, with D possibly TRBD1 on 6 matching bases. Germline CDR1 SGHDT, CDR2 YYEEEE. This CDR3 is 14 amino acids long. With 5 bases removed from V and 3 bases from J, the gap between germline ends came to 12 bases. This CDR3 is CASSGDTHYNEQFF. In DNA form, the CDR3 reads TGTGCCAGCAGTGGGGACACTCACTACAATGAGCAGTTCTTC.

This chain connects TRBV2 to TRBJ2-3, with TRBD1 identical over 7 bases. The CDR3 sequence is 17 residues long. V lost 6 bases, J lost 0 bases, and 12 bases stayed unmatched. CDR1 and CDR2 (germline): SNHLY, FYNNEI. CDR3 sequence (DNA): TGTGCCAGCAGCGGTGGGGTTGGGACAGAAAGCACAGATACGCAGTATTTT. Amino acid sequence: CASSGGVGTESTDTQYF.

J is TRBJ2-7 and V is TRBV11-2; maybe TRBD2 (5 bases). The CDR3 consists of 15 residues. Looked up from germline, CDR1 is SGHAT and CDR2 is FQNNGV. V gave up 5 bases and J gave up 0 bases, with 14 bases separating them. CDR3: CASSPGLVPSYEQYF. The CDR3 DNA sequence: TGTGCCAGCAGCCCCGGACTGGTTCCCTCCTACGAGCAGTACTTC.

This rearrangement joins TRBV19 to TRBJ2-3; weak D call: TRBD2 (6 bases). The CDR3 length is 15 residues. Trimming took 5 bases from V and 2 from J, leaving 14 bases between them. CDR1 LNHDA and CDR2 SQIVND come from the germline V gene (reference sequence). The CDR3 nucleotides are TGTGCCAGTAGTCCTCTGGGGACTTACACAGATACGCAGTATTTT. It specifies CASSPLGTYTDTQYF.

This chain's CDR3 is CASSFVTHTGFPNTGELFF. The CDR3 DNA reads TGTGCCAGCAGTTTCGTCACCCATACAGGGTTCCCGAACACCGGGGAGCTGTTTTTT. The chain couples TRBV28 to TRBJ2-2; TRBD1 might be the D (6 bases). V was clipped by 3 bases and J by 0 bases, with 20 bases between them. CDR1 and CDR2 from the germline V gene are MDHEN and SYDVKM. CDR3 size: 19 residues.

This clone was observed a few times. The V and J genes are TRBV11-2 and TRBJ2-7; D remains unclear. Deletions cut 1 base from V and 5 bases from J, with 6 bases between. The CDR3 runs to 12 residues. Germline V gene sequence: CDR1 SGHAT, CDR2 FQNNGV. The CDR3 DNA reads TGTGCCAGCAGCTTAGTCAGGAACGAGCAGTACTTC. It yields the protein CASSLVRNEQYF.

V usage is TRBV6-5 and J usage is TRBJ2-5; TRBD2 matches at 8 bases. CDR1 MNHEY and CDR2 SVGAGI come from the germline V gene. This CDR3 is built from 15 residues. The J segment lost 4 bases and the V segment lost 2 bases, leaving 6 bases of the junction unmatched. In nucleotides, the CDR3 is TGTGCCAGCAGTTACGGGGGGACTAGTGTAGAGACCCAGTACTTC. Its protein product is CASSYGGTSVETQYF.

The chain has TRBV28 and TRBJ2-1; 14 bases are a match to TRBD2. Germline V gene sequence: CDR1 MDHEN, CDR2 SYDVKM. V dropped 7 bases and J dropped 7; count of bases not matched to a gene: 12. This CDR3 comprises 17 residues. CDR3 protein: CASNLGTSGSKLNEQFF. CDR3 DNA sequence: TGTGCCAGCAATCTGGGGACTAGCGGGAGTAAACTGAATGAGCAGTTCTTC. Together with reference TRBV28 and TRBJ2-1, the CDR3 gives the full variable domain: DVKVTQSSRYLVKRTGEKVFLECVQDMDHENMFWYRQDPGLGLRLIYFSYDVKMKEKGDIPEGYSVSREKKERFSLILESASTNQTSMYLCASNLGTSGSKLNEQFFGPGTRLTVL.

The chain recombines TRBV15 with TRBJ1-2; 9 bases match TRBD1. The trim removed 4 bases at V and 8 bases at J, leaving 5 bases unmatched. Germline V gives CDR1 LNHNV, CDR2 YYDKDF (reference sequence). The CDR3 runs to 13 residues. CDR3 DNA: TGTGCCACCAGCATGGGACAGGGCGGCGGCTACACCTTC. It is translated as CATSMGQGGGYTF.

A word on this clone: Within the sample, other DNA sequences also encode this same CDR3. The chain employs TRBV5-1 and TRBJ2-5; D possibly corresponds to TRBD2 (5 bases). The ends were cut back, 0 bases at V and 5 bases at J, with 5 bases in the middle. The CDR3 consists of 12 residues. Germline CDR1 is SGHRS and CDR2 is YFSETQ. The CDR3 region is CASSLAGETQYF. CDR3 DNA: TGCGCCAGCAGCTTGGCGGGGGAGACCCAGTACTTC.

This chain uses TRBV10-1 with TRBJ2-2, with a possible D match to TRBD1 (5 bases). V gave up 4 bases and J gave up 6 bases, with 9 bases separating them. CDR1 is WNHNN and CDR2 is SYGVQD in the germline V gene (reference sequence). This CDR3 is 13 amino acids long. The CDR3 DNA is TGCGCCAGCAGTGGCAGGGTGTCCGGGGAGCTGTTTTTT. Encoded protein: CASSGRVSGELFF.

The rearrangement joins TRBV5-1 to TRBJ2-3, with TRBD1 identical over 8 bases. There are 14 residues in the CDR3. CDR1 SGHRS and CDR2 YFSETQ come from the germline V gene. V was pared by 3 bases and J by 5 bases, with 5 bases of the junction left unmatched. This CDR3 is CASSSQGVVDTQYF. DNA for the CDR3: TGCGCCAGCAGCTCACAGGGGGTGGTAGATACGCAGTATTTT.

DNA for the CDR3: TGTGCCAGCAGTTACTCGCGGGGTAAAAGCACTGAAGCTTTCTTT. Its translation: CASSYSRGKSTEAFF. This sequence joins TRBV6-6 and TRBJ1-1; D gene ambiguous. CDR3 size: 15 residues. Germline loops: CDR1 MNHNY, CDR2 SVGAGI (reference sequence). V lost 0 bases and J 4 bases, leaving 12 bases between the germline ends.